The entry below gives a single T cell receptor beta chain sequence along with its context. Its antigen is as yet unknown. CDR3 size: 12 residues. Trimming stripped 5 bases from V and 11 bases from J, with 15 bases between. Germline CDR1 reads SEHNR; CDR2 reads FQNEAQ (reference sequence). Tumor samples were taken before definitive surgery or chemotherapy. These data originate in a study of high-grade serous ovarian cancer treatment subgroups. In the study overall: Mean per sample: approximately 13,000 reads, 6,000 to 8,000 unique TCR beta rearrangements. Overall study findings and caveats: Spatial context was lost because tumors were sequenced in bulk. Only CDR3 was analyzed; CDR1 and CDR2 were not.

Sequenced by immunoSEQ multiplex PCR; TCRdb stores in-frame clones only, minus some. Among fewer than 4,000 clones listed, roughly 70% were seen once. This sequence joins TRBV7-9 and TRBJ1-1; weak D call: TRBD1 (6 bases). The specimen sequenced was tumor tissue. The source of this sequence is a human donor with high-grade serous ovarian cancer. The CDR3 reads CASSLDRLGAFF. The CDR3, as DNA: TGTGCCAGCAGCCTAGACAGGCTCGGTGCTTTCTTT.